This TCR beta chain was sequenced for a study of T cell repertoires in cytomegalovirus infection. Study information: In the study, CMV epitopes included recently identified HLA-C-restricted and well-studied HLA-B-restricted ones. The public TCR beta signatures pointed to both CMV infection and matching HLA type.

Regarding this clonotype: Its antigen is not identified.

The CDR3 contains 15 residues. Trimming took 7 bases from V and 5 from J, leaving 20 bases between them. Germline assignment: CDR1 LNHDA and CDR2 SQIVND (reference sequence). Study findings and constraints: The study identified carriers of CMV plus the relevant HLA from cumulative public TCR beta family frequency.

TCRdb processed the reads anew with MiXCR; each CDR3 protein has one entry. The sample includes hundreds of thousands of distinct CDR3 sequences, around a third of them seen just once. The source of this sequence is a human donor in good health (CMV status not recorded). Some clones in this sample may be carry-over from other donors' samples. The sequencing used cultured PBMCs, collected from culture after CMV antigen stimulation. This chain joins TRBV19 and TRBJ1-1; D is uncertain. The CDR3 bases are TGTGCCAGTATCTCTTCCGAGGGTTGGGAGACTGAAGCTTTCTTT. It codes for CASISSEGWETEAFF.